The sample holds many counts of the clone carrying this T cell receptor beta chain. As yet, its antigen is unknown. V was cut by 3 bases and J by 8 bases, with 8 bases left in between. The CDR3 loop spans 12 amino acids. MiXCR was run by TCRdb on the RACE reads, yielding one entry per CDR3 protein. This table holds 87,000 or so distinct CDR3 sequences, around 9.5% found once. Time point described: pre-sensitization, week 0. Treatment given: therapeutic diphenylcyclopropenone sensitization with weekly scalp DPC. This record belongs to a study of human T cells and chemical hapten exposure. Study-wide background: Each patch test put 0.01% DPC on the upper back, and results were read at 6 days. Study-wide results and caveats: Patch test scores rose with PT1 expanded TCR counts, a positive correlation.

The receptor was derived from a woman aged 40 to 49 with alopecia areata. Some clones in this sample may be carry-over from other donors' samples. Sequencing was performed on whole blood, taken in connection with sensitization to the hapten diphenylcyclopropenone (DPC). The chain combines TRBV12-3 or TRBV12-4 with TRBJ2-1; D call uncertain. CDR3 sequence: CASSLVSDEQFF. In nucleotides, the CDR3 is TGTGCCAGCAGTTTGGTCAGCGATGAGCAGTTCTTC.